The next 9 T cell receptor beta chains were all read from a single sample in a study of CD8+ T cells in alopecia areata. Regarding treatment: oral pan-JAK inhibitor, 5-10 mg twice daily. Extracted RNA was reverse transcribed, and the resulting cDNA served as sequencing template. The data were produced by immunoSEQ multiplex PCR, yet TCRdb's version contains in-frame clones alone and is incomplete. The table lists some 200,000 clones, about 60% of them singletons, with 10% to 15% in the top ten. The input for sequencing was CD8+ T cells sorted from blood, taken at week 24, from a patient treated with tofacitinib. These receptors all come from a human donor with alopecia areata.

This chain joins TRBV5-1 and TRBJ2-3; maybe TRBD2 (6 bases). Per the germline V gene, CDR1 is SGHRS and CDR2 is YFSETQ. The CDR3 sequence is 15 residues long. Trimming took 0 bases from V and 3 from J, leaving 11 bases between them. The CDR3 region has the DNA TGCGCCAGCAGCTTGGCAGGGAGGTCTACAGATACGCAGTATTTT. This gives the protein CASSLAGRSTDTQYF.

The gene calls are TRBV12-5 and TRBJ1-2; D unclear. V was cut by 5 bases and J by 5 bases, with 21 bases left in between. Germline V gene data show CDR1 as LGHNT and CDR2 as FRNRAP. CDR3 length equals 16 residues. The CDR3 DNA sequence: TGTGCTAGTGGTCCCCACGGCCAACAGCCCCGGTATGGCTACACCTTC. Its protein is CASGPHGQQPRYGYTF.

This clone has only a few counts. Other DNA sequences from this sample encode an identical CDR3 as well. The rearrangement uses TRBV19 and TRBJ1-6; D call uncertain. Trimming removed 1 base from V and 9 bases from J, with 4 bases in between. The germline V gene encodes CDR1 LNHDA and CDR2 SQIVND (reference sequence). The CDR3 totals 12 residues. DNA of the CDR3: TGTGCCAGTAGTATAGGCGGTTCACCCCTCCACTTT. Protein sequence: CASSIGGSPLHF.

This clone was seen a few times. CDR3 DNA sequence: TGTGCCAGCATTTCGACAGAACTTGAAGCTTTCTTT. Its protein is CASISTELEAFF. The gene calls are TRBV6-5 and TRBJ1-1, with D possibly matching TRBD1 (5 bases). The germline CDR1 and CDR2 sequences are MNHEY and SVGAGI. There are 12 residues in the CDR3. The V and J ends lost 7 bases and 7 bases respectively, with 13 bases between them.

This clone was found a few times. The sample contains more than one DNA sequence encoding this CDR3. V is TRBV9 and J is TRBJ2-1; D gene ambiguous. CDR3 length: 10 amino acids. The ends were cut back, 3 bases at V and 7 bases at J, with 2 bases in the middle. CDR1 is SGDLS and CDR2 is YYNGEE in the germline V gene. The CDR3 loop reads CASSGNEQFF. For the CDR3, the DNA is TGTGCCAGCAGCGGAAATGAGCAGTTCTTC.

A note on this clone: In the same sample, other DNA sequences code for this CDR3. This chain joins TRBV5-6 and TRBJ1-5; no clear D gene. CDR3 length equals 12 residues. With 4 bases removed from V and 7 bases from J, the gap between germline ends came to 9 bases. Germline assignment: CDR1 SGHDT and CDR2 YYEEEE. In nucleotides, the CDR3 is TGTGCCAGCAGCCTAGGGAGCCAGCCCCAGCATTTT. Encoded protein: CASSLGSQPQHF.

This clone occurred a few times. The chain couples TRBV29-1 to TRBJ2-2; D not resolved. The V gene's germline CDR1 is SQVTM and CDR2 ANQGSEA. Trimming stripped 4 bases from V and 8 bases from J, with 11 bases between. The CDR3 has 12 amino acids. The CDR3 region has the DNA TGCAGCGTTGTGCTGGGGAATGGGGAGCTGTTTTTT. Protein: CSVVLGNGELFF.

This clone appeared a few times. The chain uses TRBV2 and TRBJ1-2; D possibly corresponds to TRBD1 (6 bases). The length of the CDR3 is 15 residues. Germline values: CDR1 SNHLY, CDR2 FYNNEI. V gave up 4 bases and J gave up 3 bases, with 15 bases separating them. The CDR3 is CASSATGRKDYGYTF. DNA of the CDR3: TGTGCCAGCAGTGCAACAGGGAGGAAAGACTATGGCTACACCTTC.

The chain combines TRBV30 with TRBJ1-5; D gene unclear. Trimming pared 0 bases from V and 2 bases from J, leaving 8 bases between. This CDR3 is built from 14 residues. The germline V gene encodes CDR1 GTSNPN and CDR2 SVGIG (reference sequence). The CDR3 loop reads CAWSVGGRNQPQHF. As DNA, the CDR3 is TGTGCCTGGAGTGTGGGAGGGCGCAATCAGCCCCAGCATTTT.